This T cell receptor beta chain was retrieved from a study of blood T cell repertoires in COVID-19. About the study: Samples taken during acute and convalescent COVID-19 were collected in the United States, Italy and Spain.

Profiling relied on immunoSEQ multiplex PCR, and the TCRdb table lists in-frame clones only, not all of them. Of hundreds of thousands of clones in the sample, about 91% are singletons; the top ten hold roughly 0.84%. This CDR3 spans 13 amino acids. Germline CDR1 is LNHDA and CDR2 is SQIVND (reference sequence). V lost 1 base to trimming and J lost 3 bases, with 7 bases between them. The origin of this receptor is a man aged 18 to 29 with COVID-19, enrolled during active disease. The specimen was peripheral blood. V gene TRBV19 combines with J gene TRBJ2-7, with D unclear. The CDR3: CASSIGPGYEQYF. In DNA form, the CDR3 reads TGTGCCAGTAGTATAGGCCCGGGCTACGAGCAGTACTTC.